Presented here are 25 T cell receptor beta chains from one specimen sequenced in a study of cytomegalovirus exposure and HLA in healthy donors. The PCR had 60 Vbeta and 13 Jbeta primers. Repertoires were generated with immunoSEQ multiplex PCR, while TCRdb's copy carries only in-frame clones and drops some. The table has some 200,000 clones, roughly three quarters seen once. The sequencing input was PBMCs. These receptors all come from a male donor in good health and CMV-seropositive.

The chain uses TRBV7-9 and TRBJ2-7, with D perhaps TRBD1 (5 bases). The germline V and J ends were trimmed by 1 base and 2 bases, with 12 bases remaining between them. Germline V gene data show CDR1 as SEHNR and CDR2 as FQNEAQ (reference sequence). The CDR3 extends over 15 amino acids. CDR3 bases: TGTGCCAGCAGCTTAGTCGTCCAGGGCGCCTACGAGCAGTACTTC. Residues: CASSLVVQGAYEQYF.

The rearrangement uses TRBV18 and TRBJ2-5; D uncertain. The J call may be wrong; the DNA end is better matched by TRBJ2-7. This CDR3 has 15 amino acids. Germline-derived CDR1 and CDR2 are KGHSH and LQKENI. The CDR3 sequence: CASSPDTPPPYEQYF. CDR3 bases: TGTGCCAGCTCACCCGACACCCCGCCTCCCTACGAGCAGTACTTC.

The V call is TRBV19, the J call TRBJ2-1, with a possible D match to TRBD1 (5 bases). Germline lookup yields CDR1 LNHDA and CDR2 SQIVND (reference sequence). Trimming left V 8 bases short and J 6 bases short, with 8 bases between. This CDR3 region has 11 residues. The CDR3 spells CASSRVNEQFF. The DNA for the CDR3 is TGTGCCAGTTCCAGGGTCAATGAGCAGTTCTTC. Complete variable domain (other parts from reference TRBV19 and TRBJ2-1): DGGITQSPKYLFRKEGQNVTLSCEQNLNHDAMYWYRQDPGQGLRLIYYSQIVNDFQKGDIAEGYSVSREKKESFPLTVTSAQKNPTAFYLCASSRVNEQFFGPGTRLTVL.

Written as DNA, the CDR3 is TGTGCCAGCAGTGTATTGGGCGCAGGGTCACCCCTCCACTTT. Translating it yields CASSVLGAGSPLHF. The chain is built from TRBV2 and TRBJ1-6; D possibly corresponds to TRBD1 (5 bases). The CDR3 is 14 residues long. V was cut by 4 bases and J by 10 bases, with 14 bases left in between. The germline CDR1 and CDR2 sequences are SNHLY and FYNNEI. Complete variable domain (other parts from reference TRBV2 and TRBJ1-6): EPEVTQTPSHQVTQMGQEVILRCVPISNHLYFYWYRQILGQKVEFLVSFYNNEISEKSEIFDDQFSVERPDGSNFTLKIRSTKLEDSAMYFCASSVLGAGSPLHFGNGTRLTVT.

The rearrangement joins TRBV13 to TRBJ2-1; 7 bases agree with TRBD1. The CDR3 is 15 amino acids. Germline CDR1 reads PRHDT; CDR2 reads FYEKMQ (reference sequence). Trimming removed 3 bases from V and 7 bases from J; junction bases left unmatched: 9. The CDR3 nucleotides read TGTGCCAGCAGCTTTTCTGACAGGGAGTCGAATGAGCAGTTCTTC. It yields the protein CASSFSDRESNEQFF.

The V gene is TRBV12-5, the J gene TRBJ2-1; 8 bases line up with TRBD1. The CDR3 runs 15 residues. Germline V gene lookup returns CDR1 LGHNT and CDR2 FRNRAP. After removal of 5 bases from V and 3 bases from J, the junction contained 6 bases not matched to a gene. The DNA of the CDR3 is TGTGCTAGTGGTGCCTCCGGGACAGGCTACAATGAGCAGTTCTTC. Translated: CASGASGTGYNEQFF.

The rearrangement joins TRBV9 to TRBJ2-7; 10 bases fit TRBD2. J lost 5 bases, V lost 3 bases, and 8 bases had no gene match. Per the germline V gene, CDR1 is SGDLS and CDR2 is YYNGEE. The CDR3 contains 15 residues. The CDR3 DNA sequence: TGTGCCAGCAGCGCCGTGACTAGCGGGCGGAACGAGCAGTACTTC. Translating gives CASSAVTSGRNEQYF.

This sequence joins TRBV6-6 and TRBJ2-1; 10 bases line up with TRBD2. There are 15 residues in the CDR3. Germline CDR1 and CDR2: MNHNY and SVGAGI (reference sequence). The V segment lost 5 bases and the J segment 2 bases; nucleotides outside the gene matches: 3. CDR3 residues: CASSESGGAYNEQFF. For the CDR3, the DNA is TGTGCCAGCAGTGAGAGCGGGGGGGCCTACAATGAGCAGTTCTTC.

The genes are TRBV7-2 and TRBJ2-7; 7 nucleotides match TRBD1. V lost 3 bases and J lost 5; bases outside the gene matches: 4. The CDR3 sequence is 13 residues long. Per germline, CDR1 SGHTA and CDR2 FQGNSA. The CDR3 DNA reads TGTGCCAGCAGCTTGACAGGGTCCCACGAGCAGTACTTC. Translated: CASSLTGSHEQYF.

DNA of the CDR3: TGTGCCAGCAGCGTAGTTGGAGACACTGAAGCTTTCTTT. Residues: CASSVVGDTEAFF. The chain combines TRBV9 with TRBJ1-1, with D uncertain. The CDR3 covers 13 residues. The V gene's germline CDR1 is SGDLS and CDR2 YYNGEE. The ends were cut back, 0 bases at V and 3 bases at J, with 6 bases in the middle.

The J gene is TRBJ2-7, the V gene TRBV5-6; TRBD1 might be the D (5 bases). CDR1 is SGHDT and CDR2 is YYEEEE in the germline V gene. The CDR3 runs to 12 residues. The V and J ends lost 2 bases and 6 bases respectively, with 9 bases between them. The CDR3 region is CASSFPGSEQYF. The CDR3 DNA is TGTGCCAGCAGCTTTCCAGGGTCCGAGCAGTACTTC.

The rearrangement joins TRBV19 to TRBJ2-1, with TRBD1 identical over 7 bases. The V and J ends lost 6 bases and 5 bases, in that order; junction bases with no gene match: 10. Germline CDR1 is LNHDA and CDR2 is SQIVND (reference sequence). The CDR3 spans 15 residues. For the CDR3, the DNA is TGTGCCAGTAGACCACGACAGGGTCTCAACAATGAGCAGTTCTTC. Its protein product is CASRPRQGLNNEQFF.

The CDR3 sequence: CAISERSSYNSPLHF. The CDR3 DNA reads TGTGCCATCAGTGAGCGGAGCTCCTATAATTCACCCCTCCACTTT. This chain connects TRBV10-3 to TRBJ1-6; no definite D call. The CDR3 sequence is 15 residues long. CDR1 is ENHRY and CDR2 is SYGVKD in the germline V gene. V was pared by 2 bases and J by 0 bases, with 5 bases between.

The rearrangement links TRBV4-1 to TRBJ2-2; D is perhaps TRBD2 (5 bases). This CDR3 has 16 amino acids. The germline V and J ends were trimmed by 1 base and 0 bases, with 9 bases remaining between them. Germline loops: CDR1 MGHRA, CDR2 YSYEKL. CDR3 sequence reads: CASSQVTGTNTGELFF. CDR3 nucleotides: TGCGCCAGCAGCCAAGTCACGGGGACGAACACCGGGGAGCTGTTTTTT.

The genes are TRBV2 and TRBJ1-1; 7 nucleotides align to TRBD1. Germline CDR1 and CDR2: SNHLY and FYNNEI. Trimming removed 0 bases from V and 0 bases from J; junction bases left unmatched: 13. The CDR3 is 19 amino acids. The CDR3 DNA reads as TGTGCCAGCAGTGAAGCCCTAATAGGGGGCAGAACAATGAACACTGAAGCTTTCTTT. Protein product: CASSEALIGGRTMNTEAFF.

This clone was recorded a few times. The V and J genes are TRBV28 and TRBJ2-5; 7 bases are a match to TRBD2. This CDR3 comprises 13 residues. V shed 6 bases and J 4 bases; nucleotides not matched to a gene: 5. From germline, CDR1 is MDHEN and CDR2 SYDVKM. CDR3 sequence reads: CASRGGRRETQYF. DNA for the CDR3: TGTGCCAGCAGGGGCGGGAGACGAGAGACCCAGTACTTC.

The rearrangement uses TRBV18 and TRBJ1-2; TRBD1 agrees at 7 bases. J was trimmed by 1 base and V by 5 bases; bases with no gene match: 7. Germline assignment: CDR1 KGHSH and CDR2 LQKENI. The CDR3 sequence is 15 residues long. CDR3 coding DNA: TGTGCCAGCTCATCCAGACAGGGCCATAACTATGGCTACACCTTC. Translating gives CASSSRQGHNYGYTF.

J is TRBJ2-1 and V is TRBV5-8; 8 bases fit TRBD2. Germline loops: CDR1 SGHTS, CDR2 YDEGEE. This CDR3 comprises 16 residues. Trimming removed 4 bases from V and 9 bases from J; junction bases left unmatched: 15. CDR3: CASSPPGGADYGEQFF. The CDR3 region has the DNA TGTGCCAGCAGCCCCCCGGGGGGGGCGGATTATGGTGAGCAGTTCTTC.

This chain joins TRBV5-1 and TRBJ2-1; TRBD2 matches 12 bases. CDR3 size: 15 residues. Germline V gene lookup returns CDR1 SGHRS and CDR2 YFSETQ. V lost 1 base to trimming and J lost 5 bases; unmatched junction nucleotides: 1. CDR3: CASSLRLAGDNEQFF. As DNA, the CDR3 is TGCGCCAGCAGCTTGCGACTAGCGGGGGACAATGAGCAGTTCTTC.

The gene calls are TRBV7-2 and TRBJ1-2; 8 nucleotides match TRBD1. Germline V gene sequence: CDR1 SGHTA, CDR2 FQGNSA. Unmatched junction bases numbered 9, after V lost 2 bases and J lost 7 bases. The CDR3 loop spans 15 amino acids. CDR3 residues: CASSLSRQGAGGYTF. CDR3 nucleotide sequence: TGTGCCAGCAGCTTATCGCGCCAGGGGGCGGGTGGCTACACCTTC.

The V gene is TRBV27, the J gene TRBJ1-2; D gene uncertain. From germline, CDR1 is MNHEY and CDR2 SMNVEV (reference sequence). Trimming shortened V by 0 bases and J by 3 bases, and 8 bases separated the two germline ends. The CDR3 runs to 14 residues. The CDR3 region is CASSLSRSDYGYTF. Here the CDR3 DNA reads TGTGCCAGCAGTTTATCGAGGTCCGACTATGGCTACACCTTC.

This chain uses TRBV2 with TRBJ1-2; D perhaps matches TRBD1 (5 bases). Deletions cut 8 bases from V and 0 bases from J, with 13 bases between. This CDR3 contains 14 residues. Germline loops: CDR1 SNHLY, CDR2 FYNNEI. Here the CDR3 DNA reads TGTGCCAGCCCGGAACCCAGGGCTAACTATGGCTACACCTTC. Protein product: CASPEPRANYGYTF.

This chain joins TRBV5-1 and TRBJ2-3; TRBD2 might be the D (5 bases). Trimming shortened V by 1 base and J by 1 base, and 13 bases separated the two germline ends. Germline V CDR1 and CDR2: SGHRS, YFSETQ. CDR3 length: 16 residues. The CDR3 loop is CASSLSGSVRTDTQYF. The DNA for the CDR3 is TGCGCCAGCAGCTTGTCGGGTAGCGTACGCACAGATACGCAGTATTTT.

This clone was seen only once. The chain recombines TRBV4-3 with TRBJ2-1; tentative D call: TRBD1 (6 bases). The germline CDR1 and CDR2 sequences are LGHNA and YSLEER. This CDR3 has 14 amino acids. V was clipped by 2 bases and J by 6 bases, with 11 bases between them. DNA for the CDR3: TGCGCCAGCAGCCAAACCGGACAGATCAATGAGCAGTTCTTC. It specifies CASSQTGQINEQFF.

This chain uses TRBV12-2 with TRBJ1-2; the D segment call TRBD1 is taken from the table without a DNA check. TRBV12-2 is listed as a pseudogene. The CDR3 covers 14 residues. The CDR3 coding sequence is TGTGCAAGTCGCTCCAGGGGTCCTATTTATGGCTACACCTTC. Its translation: CASRSRGPIYGYTF.